This TCR beta chain was sequenced for a study of blood T cell repertoires in COVID-19. Here immunoSEQ multiplex PCR was the method, and the copy in TCRdb shows in-frame clones only, minus some. The table has a few hundred thousand clones, more than 70% seen once; the top ten hold 2% to 2.5%. Germline V gene lookup returns CDR1 SGHRS and CDR2 YFSETQ. V was clipped by 2 bases and J by 5 bases, with 16 bases between them. CDR3 length: 15 residues. The TCR originated in a woman in her thirties or forties with acute COVID-19. V gene TRBV5-1 combines with J gene TRBJ1-2; maybe TRBD1 (6 bases). Sequencing was performed on PBMCs or T cells enriched from blood (not recorded which). The CDR3 nucleotides are TGCGCCAGCAGCTTATTTCAGGCAGGGGATTATGGCTACACCTTC. Its protein product is CASSLFQAGDYGYTF. Full variable domain (outside the CDR3, taken from reference TRBV5-1 and TRBJ1-2): KAGVTQTPRYLIKTRGQQVTLSCSPISGHRSVSWYQQTPGQGLQFLFEYFSETQRNKGNFPGRFSGRQFSNSRSEMNVSTLELGDSALYLCASSLFQAGDYGYTFGSGTRLTVV.